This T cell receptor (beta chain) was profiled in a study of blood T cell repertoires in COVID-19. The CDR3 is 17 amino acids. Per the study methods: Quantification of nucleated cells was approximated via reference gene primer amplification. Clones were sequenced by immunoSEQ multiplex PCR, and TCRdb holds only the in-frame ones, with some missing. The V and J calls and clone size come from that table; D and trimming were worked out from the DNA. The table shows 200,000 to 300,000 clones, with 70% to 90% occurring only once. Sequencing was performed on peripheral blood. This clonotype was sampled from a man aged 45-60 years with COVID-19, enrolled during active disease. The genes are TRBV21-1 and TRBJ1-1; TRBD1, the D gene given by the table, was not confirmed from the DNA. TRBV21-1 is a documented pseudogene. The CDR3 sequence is CASSIRDSLLMYTEAFF. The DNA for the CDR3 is TGTGCCAGCAGCATCCGGGACAGCCTCTTGATGTACACTGAAGCTTTCTTT.